These 15 T cell receptor beta chains share one sample of origin, sequenced in a study of metastatic and nonmetastatic thyroid tumors. TCRdb re-clonotyped the PCR reads via MiXCR. The sample records roughly 32,000 clones, approximately 7.4% being singletons. Thyroid surgery had not been preceded by any treatment in any patient. Source material: blood. Receptor source: a female donor with papillary thyroid cancer or a benign thyroid nodule (not recorded which). Some clones in this sample may be carry-over from other donors' samples.

There are many counts of this clone. V gene TRBV5-1 combines with J gene TRBJ2-5; D not resolved. The CDR3 consists of 13 residues. CDR1 SGHRS and CDR2 YFSETQ come from the germline V gene. V dropped 4 bases and J dropped 3 bases, with 10 bases sitting between them. Here the CDR3 reads CASSPTVEETQYF. The CDR3 DNA is TGCGCCAGCAGCCCGACGGTAGAAGAGACCCAGTACTTC. The full variable domain, rest sourced from reference TRBV5-1 and TRBJ2-5, is KAGVTQTPRYLIKTRGQQVTLSCSPISGHRSVSWYQQTPGQGLQFLFEYFSETQRNKGNFPGRFSGRQFSNSRSEMNVSTLELGDSALYLCASSPTVEETQYFGPGTRLLVL.

The chain couples TRBV5-1 to TRBJ1-1; 7 bases fit TRBD1. This CDR3 comprises 14 residues. J gave up 8 bases and V 6 bases, and 13 bases lay outside the gene matches. Germline V lookup: CDR1 SGHRS, CDR2 YFSETQ. Here the CDR3 DNA reads TGCGCCAGCACCCAGACAGGGTGGAGGAACGAAGCTTTCTTT. Amino acid sequence: CASTQTGWRNEAFF.

This clone was seen at least ten times. V is TRBV6-1 and J is TRBJ1-4; no reliable D call. The CDR3 is made up of 14 amino acids. Germline CDR1 is MNHNS and CDR2 is SASEGT. V was pared by 6 bases and J by 7 bases, with 15 bases between. The CDR3 loop is CASSRAPWGEKLFF. The CDR3 region has the DNA TGTGCCAGCAGCCGGGCCCCGTGGGGTGAAAAACTGTTTTTT.

This clone was recorded many times. The V and J genes are TRBV5-1 and TRBJ1-2; possibly TRBD1 for D (5 bases). V was trimmed by 4 bases and J by 4 bases, leaving 11 bases between them. Per germline, CDR1 SGHRS and CDR2 YFSETQ. The CDR3 consists of 13 residues. The CDR3: CASSSGTIYGYTF. CDR3 nucleotides: TGCGCCAGCAGCAGCGGGACGATCTATGGCTACACCTTC.

This clone was detected ten times or more. V gene TRBV27 combines with J gene TRBJ2-3, with TRBD2 matching 12 bases. Trimming removed 3 bases from V and 4 bases from J; junction bases left unmatched: 2. The germline V gene has CDR1 MNHEY and CDR2 SMNVEV (reference sequence). This CDR3 contains 15 residues. As DNA, the CDR3 is TGTGCCAGCAGTTTCCTAGCGGGAGGGGCAGATACGCAGTATTTT. It specifies CASSFLAGGADTQYF.

This clone showed up many times. CDR3 sequence (DNA): TGTGCCAGCAGCCAAGATACGGCAGGGACCAGCACAGATACGCAGTATTTT. This encodes CASSQDTAGTSTDTQYF. The chain employs TRBV14 and TRBJ2-3; D tentatively fits TRBD1 or TRBD2 (5 bases each). V was cut by 0 bases and J by 0 bases, with 13 bases left in between. The CDR3 runs to 17 residues. Germline CDR1 is SGHDN and CDR2 is FVKESK.

This clone has a count of ten or more. CDR3 coding DNA: TGTGCCAGCAGTAACCTAGACAGGTTTGCTGGCTACACCTTC. Translating gives CASSNLDRFAGYTF. The gene calls are TRBV6-1 and TRBJ1-2; D is possibly TRBD1 (6 bases). The germline V and J ends were trimmed by 5 bases and 7 bases, with 17 bases remaining between them. The CDR3 covers 14 residues. The V gene's germline CDR1 is MNHNS and CDR2 SASEGT.

This clone was recorded many times. The chain links TRBV19 to TRBJ2-1; the match to TRBD1 covers 9 bases. The CDR3 is made up of 14 amino acids. Germline V gene lookup returns CDR1 LNHDA and CDR2 SQIVND (reference sequence). Trimming cost V 4 bases and J 2 bases; bases outside gene matches: 0. The CDR3 DNA is TGTGCCAGTAGTAGGACAGGGGCCTACAATGAGCAGTTCTTC. It codes for CASSRTGAYNEQFF.

The chain uses TRBV20-1 and TRBJ2-3; D tentatively fits TRBD1 or TRBD2 (6 bases each). V was trimmed by 6 bases and J by 11 bases, leaving 27 bases between them. The V gene's germline CDR1 is DFQATT and CDR2 SNEGSKA (reference sequence). The CDR3 is made up of 15 amino acids. The CDR3 DNA follows: TGCAGTGCCACACTTAGAGGGGGGTCGAGGAGGGTGCAGTATTTT. The encoded protein is CSATLRGGSRRVQYF.

This clone was recorded many times. The V call is TRBV19, the J call TRBJ2-5; D call uncertain. The CDR3 has 14 residues. Per germline, CDR1 LNHDA and CDR2 SQIVND (reference sequence). Trimming took off 10 bases at V and 6 bases at J, with 21 bases between the two ends. The CDR3 loop reads CATSDRAPGKTQYF. The CDR3 DNA reads TGTGCCACGTCAGACCGGGCCCCCGGAAAGACCCAGTACTTC.

This clone was seen at least ten times. This rearrangement joins TRBV5-1 to TRBJ1-5; no definite D call. Deletions cut 0 bases from V and 4 bases from J, with 5 bases between. There are 13 residues in the CDR3. Per the germline V gene, CDR1 is SGHRS and CDR2 is YFSETQ. The CDR3 here is CASSLGQNQPQHF. Written as DNA, the CDR3 is TGCGCCAGCAGCTTGGGGCAGAATCAGCCCCAGCATTTT. Full variable domain (rest looked up from reference TRBV5-1 and TRBJ1-5): KAGVTQTPRYLIKTRGQQVTLSCSPISGHRSVSWYQQTPGQGLQFLFEYFSETQRNKGNFPGRFSGRQFSNSRSEMNVSTLELGDSALYLCASSLGQNQPQHFGDGTRLSIL.

This clone appeared many times. V gene TRBV27 combines with J gene TRBJ1-2, with 7 bases that match TRBD1. V was pared by 7 bases and J by 4 bases, with 6 bases of the junction left unmatched. The V gene's germline CDR1 is MNHEY and CDR2 SMNVEV (reference sequence). The CDR3 extends over 13 amino acids. CDR3 DNA: TGTGCCAGCACGAAAGAGGGGGCCTATGGCTACACCTTC. Protein product: CASTKEGAYGYTF.

Details on this clone: A much larger clonotype is one base distant, so this may be a read error. The same CDR3 is also encoded by other DNA sequences in this sample. This chain links TRBV6-2 or TRBV6-3 with TRBJ2-3, with a weak D call TRBD1 (5 bases). The V gene's germline CDR1 is MNHEY and CDR2 SVGEGT. The CDR3 contains 12 residues. The CDR3 DNA reads as TGTGCCAGCTGGGGCAACACAGATACACAGTATTTT. Translating gives CASWGNTDTQYF.

This clone was picked up many times. The chain combines TRBV28 with TRBJ2-7; 13 nucleotides match TRBD2. The J segment lost 4 bases and the V segment lost 5 bases, leaving 5 bases of the junction unmatched. The CDR3 spans 15 residues. Per the germline V gene, CDR1 is MDHEN and CDR2 is SYDVKM. The CDR3 coding sequence is TGTGCCAGCAGTCCACTAGCGGGAGGGCCGTACGAGCAGTACTTC. Translation gives CASSPLAGGPYEQYF.

This clone was recorded once. The CDR3 ends on some other residue instead of the conserved phenylalanine or tryptophan, so this is likely a read error. V is TRBV11-1 and J is TRBJ1-2, with D possibly matching TRBD1 (5 bases). CDR1 is SGHAT, CDR2 FQDESV, per germline (reference sequence). This CDR3 has 19 amino acids. V was clipped by 5 bases and J by 8 bases, with 33 bases between them. DNA for the CDR3: TGTGCCAGCAGCCCAGACCCCCGCGTTGTTCCCGGGACGTCGAGAGGCTACACCTCC. Its protein product is CASSPDPRVVPGTSRGYTS.